The next 11 T cell receptor beta chains were all read from a single sample in a study of blood T cell repertoires in COVID-19. Repertoires were generated with immunoSEQ multiplex PCR, while TCRdb's copy carries only in-frame clones and drops some. The sample contains approximately 200,000 clones, about 88% of which appear only once. The sequencing sample was made of PBMCs or T cells enriched from blood (not recorded which). The receptors come from a woman between 40 and 55 years old with acute COVID-19.

This chain uses TRBV5-1 with TRBJ2-5; 10 nucleotides line up with TRBD2. J gave up 0 bases and V 1 base, and 9 bases lay outside the gene matches. In germline, CDR1 is SGHRS, CDR2 YFSETQ. The CDR3 runs to 18 residues. The CDR3 nucleotides are TGCGCCAGCAGCTTGCGGGGTCTAGCGGGGGCGAACCAAGAGACCCAGTACTTC. Translated: CASSLRGLAGANQETQYF.

J is TRBJ1-5 and V is TRBV2; 10 bases align to TRBD1. This CDR3 is 14 amino acids long. V shed 8 bases and J 2 bases; nucleotides not matched to a gene: 3. Germline V lookup: CDR1 SNHLY, CDR2 FYNNEI. The CDR3 DNA reads TGTGCCAGCGACAGGGGGCGGGGCAATCAGCCCCAGCATTTT. Protein product: CASDRGRGNQPQHF.

The chain combines TRBV4-3 with TRBJ2-3; weak D call: TRBD1 (5 bases). The CDR3 has 16 amino acids. CDR1 and CDR2 from the germline V gene are LGHNA and YSLEER. V lost 1 base to trimming and J lost 2 bases, with 13 bases between them. The DNA of the CDR3 is TGCGCCAGCAGCCAAGGCGTTCAGGGTTTCACAGATACGCAGTATTTT. It encodes CASSQGVQGFTDTQYF.

The V call is TRBV28, the J call TRBJ2-3, with 13 positions matching TRBD2. The CDR3 contains 20 residues. Germline CDR1 reads MDHEN; CDR2 reads SYDVKM. Unmatched junction bases numbered 17, after V lost 6 bases and J lost 2 bases. CDR3 nucleotides: TGTGCCAGCAGCCCCCAAGGACTAGCGGGGGCCTACCACCTCACAGATACGCAGTATTTT. As protein: CASSPQGLAGAYHLTDTQYF. The full variable domain, its missing parts supplied by reference TRBV28 and TRBJ2-3, is DVKVTQSSRYLVKRTGEKVFLECVQDMDHENMFWYRQDPGLGLRLIYFSYDVKMKEKGDIPEGYSVSREKKERFSLILESASTNQTSMYLCASSPQGLAGAYHLTDTQYFGPGTRLTVL.

The V call is TRBV5-1, the J call TRBJ1-6; a weak D match, TRBD1 (6 bases). V was cut by 4 bases and J by 0 bases, with 23 bases left in between. The CDR3 length is 20 residues. Germline CDR1 reads SGHRS; CDR2 reads YFSETQ. DNA for the CDR3: TGCGCCAGCAGCGTTAATCCCAGGGGTCCTCCCGGCTCCTATAATTCACCCCTCCACTTT. This encodes CASSVNPRGPPGSYNSPLHF.

The genes are TRBV5-1 and TRBJ2-1; 8 nucleotides align to TRBD2. Germline V CDR1 and CDR2: SGHRS, YFSETQ. V lost 0 bases and J lost 3; bases outside the gene matches: 8. The CDR3 loop spans 17 amino acids. The CDR3 protein is CASSLAHAGGDYNEQFF. The CDR3 coding sequence is TGCGCCAGCAGCTTGGCCCACGCGGGGGGTGACTACAATGAGCAGTTCTTC.

V is TRBV19 and J is TRBJ1-1, with D hard to call. Looked up from germline, CDR1 is LNHDA and CDR2 is SQIVND (reference sequence). The CDR3 totals 13 residues. The ends were cut back, 6 bases at V and 2 bases at J, with 10 bases in the middle. The CDR3 here is CASSVTENTEAFF. CDR3 DNA: TGTGCCAGTAGCGTAACAGAAAACACTGAAGCTTTCTTT.

The rearrangement links TRBV13 to TRBJ2-7, with 9 bases lining up with TRBD2. CDR1 PRHDT and CDR2 FYEKMQ come from the germline V gene (reference sequence). This CDR3 spans 14 amino acids. Unmatched junction bases numbered 8, after V lost 5 bases and J lost 6 bases. CDR3 amino acids: CASSKGLARFEQYF. In nucleotides, the CDR3 is TGTGCCAGCAGCAAGGGACTAGCTCGTTTCGAGCAGTACTTC. The full variable domain, with the rest looked up from reference TRBV13 and TRBJ2-7, is AAGVIQSPRHLIKEKRETATLKCYPIPRHDTVYWYQQGPGQDPQFLISFYEKMQSDKGSIPDRFSAQQFSDYHSELNMSSLELGDSALYFCASSKGLARFEQYFGPGTRLTVT.

V gene TRBV7-8 combines with J gene TRBJ2-7; 7 nucleotides agree with TRBD2. Germline CDR1 SGHVS, CDR2 FQNEAQ. The junction had 4 bases not matched to a gene; V was cut back by 5 bases and J by 3 bases. This CDR3 is built from 13 residues. CDR3 sequence reads: CASSRGLDYEQYF. The CDR3, as DNA: TGTGCCAGCAGCCGCGGACTAGACTACGAGCAGTACTTC.

The chain joins TRBV3-1 (or the pseudogene TRBV3-2) to TRBJ1-1; D may be TRBD1 (6 bases). Trimming took off 4 bases at V and 4 bases at J, with 10 bases between the two ends. Germline V gene sequence: CDR1 LGHDT, CDR2 YNNKEL (reference sequence). The CDR3 spans 13 residues. The CDR3 region has the DNA TGTGCCAGCAGCCCGGGGGGCTTCACTGAAGCTTTCTTT. Translated, it gives CASSPGGFTEAFF.

This clone showed up just once. The V call is TRBV28, the J call TRBJ1-3, with a possible D match to TRBD1 (6 bases). The CDR3 is 14 amino acids. The germline CDR1 and CDR2 sequences are MDHEN and SYDVKM. The V and J ends lost 6 bases and 2 bases respectively, with 11 bases between them. DNA of the CDR3: TGTGCCAGCAGCCCCGGGGGGCCTGGAAACACCATATATTTT. Translation: CASSPGGPGNTIYF.